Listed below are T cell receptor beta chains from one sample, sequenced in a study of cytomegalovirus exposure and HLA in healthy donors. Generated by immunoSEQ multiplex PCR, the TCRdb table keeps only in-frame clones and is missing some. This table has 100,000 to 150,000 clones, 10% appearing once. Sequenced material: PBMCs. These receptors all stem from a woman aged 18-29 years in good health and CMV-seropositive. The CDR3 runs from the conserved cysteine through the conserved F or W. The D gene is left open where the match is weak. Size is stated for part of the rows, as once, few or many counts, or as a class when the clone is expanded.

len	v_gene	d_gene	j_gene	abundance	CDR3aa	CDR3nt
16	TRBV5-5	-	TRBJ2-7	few	CASSLFETSTNYEQYF	TGTGCCAGCAGCTTGTTCGAAACATCCACGAACTACGAGCAGTACTTC
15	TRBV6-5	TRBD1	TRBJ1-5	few	CASSYSLDRAQPQHF	TGTGCCAGCAGTTACTCTCTGGACAGGGCCCAGCCCCAGCATTTT
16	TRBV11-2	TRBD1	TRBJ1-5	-	CASSSGDSYSNQPQHF	TGTGCCAGCAGCTCTGGGGACAGTTATAGCAATCAGCCCCAGCATTTT
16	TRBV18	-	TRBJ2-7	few	CASSLQELPSSYEQYF	TGTGCCAGCTCACTCCAAGAGCTTCCTAGCTCCTACGAGCAGTACTTC
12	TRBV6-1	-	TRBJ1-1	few	CASSPRIPEAFF	TGTGCCAGCAGCCCCAGAATCCCAGAAGCTTTCTTT
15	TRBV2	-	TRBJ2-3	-	CARGGTTSSTDTQYF	TGTGCCAGGGGGGGGACAACTTCTAGCACAGATACGCAGTATTTT
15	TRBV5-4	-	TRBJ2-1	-	CASSLVSSPYNEQFF	TGTGCCAGCAGCTTGGTTTCTAGTCCCTACAATGAGCAGTTCTTC
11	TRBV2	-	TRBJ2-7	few	CAGARVHEQYF	TGTGCAGGCGCTCGGGTTCACGAGCAGTACTTC
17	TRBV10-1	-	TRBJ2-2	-	CASSGFPGFPNTGELFF	TGCGCCAGCAGTGGTTTCCCAGGGTTCCCGAACACCGGGGAGCTGTTTTTT
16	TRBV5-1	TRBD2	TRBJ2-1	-	CASSLAGAGGFGEQFF	TGCGCCAGCAGCTTGGCCGGCGCGGGAGGTTTTGGGGAGCAGTTCTTC
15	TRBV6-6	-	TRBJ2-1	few	CASRPPLQTYNEQFF	TGTGCCAGCAGACCTCCTCTACAGACCTACAATGAGCAGTTCTTC
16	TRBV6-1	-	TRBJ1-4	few	CASSEEPFSLNEKLFF	TGTGCCAGCAGTGAAGAACCATTTAGCCTTAATGAAAAACTGTTTTTT
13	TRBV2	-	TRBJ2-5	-	CASWDWREETQYF	TGTGCCAGCTGGGATTGGAGGGAGGAGACCCAGTACTTC
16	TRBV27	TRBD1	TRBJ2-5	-	CASRNSGDRGWETQYF	TGTGCCAGCAGAAACTCGGGGGACAGGGGATGGGAGACCCAGTACTTC
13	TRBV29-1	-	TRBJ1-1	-	CSVQTSVNTEAFF	TGCAGCGTCCAAACTAGTGTGAACACTGAAGCTTTCTTT
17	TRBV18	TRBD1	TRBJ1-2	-	CASSPLTGALPTYGYTF	TGTGCCAGCTCACCCTTAACAGGGGCGCTACCTACCTATGGCTACACCTTC
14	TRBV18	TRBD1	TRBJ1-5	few	CASSRGTDYQPQHF	TGTGCCAGCTCACGAGGGACAGATTATCAGCCCCAGCATTTT
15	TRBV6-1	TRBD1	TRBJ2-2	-	CATPTGVGDTGELFF	TGTGCCACCCCGACAGGGGTCGGCGACACCGGGGAGCTGTTTTTT
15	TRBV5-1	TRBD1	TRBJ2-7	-	CASSLEGQGSAEQYF	TGCGCCAGCAGCTTGGAGGGACAGGGTTCCGCCGAGCAGTACTTC
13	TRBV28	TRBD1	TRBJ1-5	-	CASSMTGPQPQHF	TGTGCCAGCAGTATGACAGGGCCTCAGCCCCAGCATTTT
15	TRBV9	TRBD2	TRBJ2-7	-	CASSVAGSGTYEQYF	TGTGCCAGCAGCGTAGCCGGGAGCGGGACCTACGAGCAGTACTTC
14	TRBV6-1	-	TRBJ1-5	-	CASSPLDSNQPQHF	TGTGCCAGTTCCCCATTAGATAGCAATCAGCCCCAGCATTTT
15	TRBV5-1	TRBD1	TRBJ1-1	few	CASSSQGDWSTEAFF	TGCGCCAGCAGCTCACAGGGGGACTGGAGCACTGAAGCTTTCTTT
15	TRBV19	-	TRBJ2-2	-	CASMGGGANTGELFF	TGTGCCAGTATGGGTGGCGGAGCGAACACCGGGGAGCTGTTTTTT
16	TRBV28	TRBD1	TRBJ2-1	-	CASSQTGTGEKETQFF	TGTGCCAGCAGTCAAACTGGGACAGGGGAGAAAGAGACCCAGTTCTTC
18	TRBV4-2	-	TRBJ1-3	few	CASSQEGAHLISGNTIYF	TGTGCCAGCAGCCAGGAAGGGGCTCACCTCATCTCTGGAAACACCATATATTTT
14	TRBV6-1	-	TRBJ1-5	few	CASSDGGGNQPQHF	TGTGCCAGCAGTGATGGGGGGGGCAATCAGCCCCAGCATTTT
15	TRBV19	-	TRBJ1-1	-	CASSIAGWANTEAFF	TGTGCCAGTAGTATAGCGGGATGGGCCAACACTGAAGCTTTCTTT
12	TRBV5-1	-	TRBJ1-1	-	CASGWGLGEAFF	TGCGCCAGCGGATGGGGGCTTGGTGAAGCTTTCTTT
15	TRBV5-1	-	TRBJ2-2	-	CASSLVGFEPGELFF	TGCGCCAGCAGCTTGGTCGGTTTCGAGCCCGGGGAGCTGTTTTTT
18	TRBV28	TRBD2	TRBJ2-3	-	CASSTFPGGGASTDTQYF	TGTGCCAGCAGTACCTTCCCGGGGGGGGGCGCTAGCACAGATACGCAGTATTTT
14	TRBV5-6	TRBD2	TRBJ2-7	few	CASSFTAGVDEQYF	TGTGCCAGCAGCTTCACAGCGGGAGTTGACGAGCAGTACTTC
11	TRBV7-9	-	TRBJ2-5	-	CASSYQETQYF	TGTGCCAGCAGTTATCAAGAGACCCAGTACTTC
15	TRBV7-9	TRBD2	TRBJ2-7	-	CASSLLLAGGYEQYF	TGTGCCAGCAGCCTTTTACTAGCGGGAGGCTACGAGCAGTACTTC
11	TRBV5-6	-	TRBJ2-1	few	CASSYQNEQFF	TGTGCCAGCAGCTATCAGAATGAGCAGTTCTTC
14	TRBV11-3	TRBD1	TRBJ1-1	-	CASRLTGDVTEAFF	TGTGCCAGCAGGTTGACAGGGGATGTAACTGAAGCTTTCTTT
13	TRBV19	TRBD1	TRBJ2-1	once	CASSPGQGYEQFF	TGTGCCAGTAGTCCGGGACAGGGCTATGAGCAGTTCTTC
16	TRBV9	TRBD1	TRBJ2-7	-	CASSVGGSGQIYEQYF	TGTGCCAGCAGCGTAGGCGGGTCGGGACAGATCTACGAGCAGTACTTC
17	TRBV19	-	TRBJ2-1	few	CASSIGEEGFAVNEQFF	TGTGCCAGTAGTATAGGTGAAGAGGGTTTCGCAGTCAATGAGCAGTTCTTC
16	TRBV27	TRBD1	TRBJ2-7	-	CASRTRGQGYGYEQYF	TGTGCCAGCAGGACCCGGGGACAGGGGTACGGCTACGAGCAGTACTTC
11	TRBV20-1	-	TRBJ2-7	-	CSAIQGYEQYF	TGCAGTGCTATACAGGGATACGAGCAGTACTTC